This T cell receptor (beta chain) was recovered during a study of beta chain features in type 1 diabetes. CDR1 and CDR2 (germline): MNHEY, SVGAGI. Trimming left V 6 bases short and J 1 base short, with 9 bases between. CDR3 size: 13 residues. Via CD45RO/CCR7/CD25/CD127/CD95/CD27, cells of the CD4+ naive, central memory, regulatory and stem cell-like memory subsets were sorted. Isolated RNA was reverse transcribed in full, so expressed TCRB transcripts were sequenced. TCRdb keeps only in-frame clones here, not all; method: immunoSEQ multiplex PCR. There are 430,000 or so clones in the sample; over 10% occur only once, and over 0.04% lies in the top ten.

This chain links TRBV6-5 with TRBJ1-1, with no clear D. The origin of this receptor is a woman between 18 and 29 years old in good health. Sequenced sample: naive CD4+ T cells from blood. The CDR3 DNA sequence: TGTGCCAGCAGCAGGTTCAGGAACACTGAAGCTTTCTTT. It translates to CASSRFRNTEAFF.